This T cell receptor (beta chain) was sequenced for a study of blood T cell repertoires in COVID-19. The overall study: Samples of COVID-19 (acute and convalescent) were obtained from the United States, Italy and Spain.

The germline CDR1 and CDR2 sequences are SGHRS and YFSETQ. This CDR3 comprises 15 residues. V lost 1 base and J lost 0, with 11 bases in between. Recruitment covered some 25 US areas and drew participants whose ages spanned roughly 18 to 100 years. Some clones are missing from TCRdb's copy, which holds only in-frame ones; the method was immunoSEQ multiplex PCR. The table shows some 300,000 clones, with 85% to 90% occurring only once. This clone was counted a few times. The clonotype was recovered from a woman aged 50 to 60 who had been exposed to COVID-19. V and J are TRBV5-1 and TRBJ2-7; D is ambiguous. The sample comprised PBMCs or T cells enriched from blood (not recorded which). The CDR3 spells CASSLSPESSYEQYF. CDR3 DNA sequence: TGCGCCAGCAGCTTGAGTCCAGAAAGCTCCTACGAGCAGTACTTC. Full variable domain (rest looked up from reference TRBV5-1 and TRBJ2-7): KAGVTQTPRYLIKTRGQQVTLSCSPISGHRSVSWYQQTPGQGLQFLFEYFSETQRNKGNFPGRFSGRQFSNSRSEMNVSTLELGDSALYLCASSLSPESSYEQYFGPGTRLTVT.